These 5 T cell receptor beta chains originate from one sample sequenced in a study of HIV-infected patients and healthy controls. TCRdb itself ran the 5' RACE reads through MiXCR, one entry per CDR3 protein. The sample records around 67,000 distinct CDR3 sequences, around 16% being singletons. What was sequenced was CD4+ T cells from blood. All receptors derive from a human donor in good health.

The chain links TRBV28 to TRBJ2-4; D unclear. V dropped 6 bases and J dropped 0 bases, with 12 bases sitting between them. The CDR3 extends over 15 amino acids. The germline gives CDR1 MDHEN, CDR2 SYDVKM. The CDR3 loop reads CASSTPPLAKNIQYF. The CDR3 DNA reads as TGTGCCAGCAGCACCCCCCCACTAGCCAAAAACATTCAGTACTTC. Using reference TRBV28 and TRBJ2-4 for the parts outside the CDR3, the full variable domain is DVKVTQSSRYLVKRTGEKVFLECVQDMDHENMFWYRQDPGLGLRLIYFSYDVKMKEKGDIPEGYSVSREKKERFSLILESASTNQTSMYLCASSTPPLAKNIQYFGAGTRLSVL.

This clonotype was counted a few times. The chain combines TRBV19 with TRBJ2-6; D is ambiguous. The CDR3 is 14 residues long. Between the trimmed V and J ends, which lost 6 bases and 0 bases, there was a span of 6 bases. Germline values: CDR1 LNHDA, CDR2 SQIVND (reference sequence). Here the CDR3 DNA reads TGTGCCAGTAGAAGGAGCTCTGGGGCCAACGTCCTGACTTTC. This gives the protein CASRRSSGANVLTF.

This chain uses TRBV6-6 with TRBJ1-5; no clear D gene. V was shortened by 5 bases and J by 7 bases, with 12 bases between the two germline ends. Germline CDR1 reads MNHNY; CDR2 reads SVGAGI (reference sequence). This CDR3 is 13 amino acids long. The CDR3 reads CASSQRREQPQHF. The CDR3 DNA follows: TGTGCCAGCAGTCAACGCCGGGAACAGCCCCAGCATTTT.

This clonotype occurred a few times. The chain's CDR3 is CASSWGGSLSLSTEAFF. DNA of the CDR3: TGTGCCAGCAGCTGGGGGGGGAGTTTGTCTTTGAGCACTGAAGCTTTCTTT. The V call is TRBV7-9, the J call TRBJ1-1, with a weak D call TRBD1 (5 bases). In germline, CDR1 is SEHNR, CDR2 FQNEAQ (reference sequence). This CDR3 comprises 17 residues. The V end lost 4 bases, the J end lost 4 bases, and 22 bases lay between the germline ends.

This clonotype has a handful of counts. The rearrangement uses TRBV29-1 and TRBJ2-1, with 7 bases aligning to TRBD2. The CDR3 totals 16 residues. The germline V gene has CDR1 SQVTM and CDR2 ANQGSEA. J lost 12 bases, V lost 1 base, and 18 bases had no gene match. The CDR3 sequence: CSVEATRAGLVRVQFF. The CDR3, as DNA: TGCAGCGTTGAAGCTACACGAGCGGGGCTGGTGAGGGTGCAGTTCTTC.